This TCR beta chain was captured by sequencing in a study of CD8+ T cells in alopecia areata. This clone occurred a few times. Its antigen is not identified. Treatment reported: oral pan-JAK inhibitor, 5-10 mg twice daily. Overall study results and limits: The study found that many expanded lesional clones persisted in scalp and blood during tofacitinib.

RNA extraction and reverse transcription yielded cDNA as sequencing template. Some clones are missing from TCRdb's copy, which holds only in-frame ones; the method was immunoSEQ multiplex PCR. The table shows under 350,000 clones, with roughly 64% occurring only once. In germline, CDR1 is SNHLY, CDR2 FYNNEI. V was clipped by 9 bases and J by 10 bases, with 15 bases between them. The CDR3 is made up of 11 amino acids. The specimen comprised CD4+ T cells sorted from blood, sampled at week 24, from a patient treated with tofacitinib. The clonotype was recovered from a human donor with alopecia areata. The chain has TRBV2 and TRBJ1-1; weak D call: TRBD1 (5 bases). Written as DNA, the CDR3 is TGTGCCAGTACTCGACAGACACTAGCTTTCTTT. This codes for CASTRQTLAFF.